These 23 T cell receptor beta chains were all obtained from the same sample, sequenced in a study of cytomegalovirus exposure and HLA in healthy donors listed by TCRdb under 2017. Libraries came from the immunoSEQ multiplex PCR assay. For the multiplex PCR, a mixture combining 60 forward primers for TCR Vbeta segments and 13 reverse primers for TCR Jbeta segments was used. The clones in this table, taken by TCRdb from immuneACCESS, are in-frame only. Not every clone is retained; where verified, under half of the shortfall comes from an unresolved V gene, and the cause of the rest is unknown. Within this sample are fewer than 200,000 clones, with more than 70% of them counted one time only. Together, the top ten hold around 1.6% of the sample. Source material: PBMCs. The receptors here all came from a man aged 40-50 years in good health and CMV-seropositive.

The chain has TRBV6-5 and TRBJ2-7; D unresolved. Germline values: CDR1 MNHEY, CDR2 SVGAGI. V was shortened by 5 bases and J by 0 bases, with 11 bases between the two germline ends. The CDR3 is 14 residues long. DNA for the CDR3: TGTGCCAGCAGTCCAGCGAGAAGCTCCTACGAGCAGTACTTC. Protein: CASSPARSSYEQYF.

The chain combines TRBV5-1 with TRBJ2-3; tentatively, D is TRBD2 (6 bases). The V and J ends lost 2 bases and 6 bases respectively, with 16 bases between them. Germline CDR1 and CDR2: SGHRS and YFSETQ. This CDR3 is built from 15 residues. The CDR3 DNA is TGCGCCAGCAGCTTAGATAGCGGCGGGGTTGATACGCAGTATTTT. Translation gives CASSLDSGGVDTQYF.

The V gene is TRBV15, the J gene TRBJ1-6, with TRBD1 matching 7 bases. With V trimmed by 3 bases and J by 7 bases, 6 bases remained unmatched. Germline CDR1 and CDR2: LNHNV and YYDKDF (reference sequence). This CDR3 region has 15 residues. The DNA of the CDR3 is TGTGCCACCAGCAGCCGCCGGGACAGAAATTCACCCCTCCACTTT. This sequence encodes CATSSRRDRNSPLHF.

This rearrangement joins TRBV5-5 to TRBJ2-2; TRBD1 is a possible D gene (5 bases). The CDR3 totals 14 residues. Germline V gives CDR1 SGHKS, CDR2 YYEKEE (reference sequence). The V and J ends lost 1 base and 6 bases respectively, with 10 bases between them. This chain's CDR3 is CASSLSWGSGELFF. The CDR3 DNA is TGTGCCAGCAGCTTGTCTTGGGGCTCCGGGGAGCTGTTTTTT.

The chain couples TRBV7-8 to TRBJ2-7; no definite D call. This CDR3 has 15 amino acids. Per germline, CDR1 SGHVS and CDR2 FQNEAQ. V shed 1 base and J shed 4 bases, with 14 bases lying between them. In DNA, the CDR3 is TGTGCCAGCAGCTTAGGGGCATCCTCATTTTACGAGCAGTACTTC. As protein: CASSLGASSFYEQYF. Full variable domain (outside the CDR3, taken from reference TRBV7-8 and TRBJ2-7): GAGVSQSPRYKVAKRGQDVALRCDPISGHVSLFWYQQALGQGPEFLTYFQNEAQLDKSGLPSDRFFAERPEGSVSTLKIQRTQQEDSAVYLCASSLGASSFYEQYFGPGTRLTVT.

V is TRBV10-1 and J is TRBJ1-2, with D unresolved. Trimming left V 7 bases short and J 2 bases short, with 20 bases between. Germline-derived CDR1 and CDR2 are WNHNN and SYGVQD (reference sequence). The CDR3 contains 16 residues. This CDR3 is CASTTTGRRVNYGYTF. CDR3 DNA: TGCGCCAGCACTACGACCGGGAGGCGGGTAAACTATGGCTACACCTTC.

This clone was seen only a few times. The gene calls are TRBV18 and TRBJ1-1; TRBD1 agrees at 7 bases. Unmatched junction bases numbered 7, after V lost 4 bases and J lost 11 bases. The germline gives CDR1 KGHSH, CDR2 LQKENI. CDR3 length equals 12 residues. This CDR3 is CASSQQQGIAFF. As DNA, the CDR3 is TGTGCCAGCTCACAACAACAGGGGATCGCTTTCTTT.

The rearrangement joins TRBV6-1 to TRBJ1-2, with D maybe TRBD1 (5 bases). V was clipped by 8 bases and J by 2 bases, with 15 bases between them. The CDR3 covers 14 residues. Germline CDR1 reads MNHNS; CDR2 reads SASEGT. The CDR3 reads CASVATEINYGYTF. CDR3 DNA sequence: TGTGCCAGCGTCGCGACAGAAATCAACTATGGCTACACCTTC.

This clone appeared once. The chain couples TRBV28 to TRBJ1-2; possible D gene TRBD1, 5 bases. Per the germline V gene, CDR1 is MDHEN and CDR2 is SYDVKM. There are 13 residues in the CDR3. V shed 8 bases and J shed 8 bases, with 18 bases lying between them. CDR3 amino acids: CASGSAGRGGYTF. The CDR3 DNA follows: TGTGCCAGCGGCTCGGCAGGGAGGGGCGGCTACACCTTC.

This clone was recorded once. The chain carries TRBV5-1 and TRBJ2-1; TRBD1 matches 10 bases. From germline, CDR1 is SGHRS and CDR2 YFSETQ. This CDR3 region has 17 residues. V lost 7 bases to trimming and J lost 7 bases; unmatched junction nucleotides: 17. CDR3 sequence: CASRQGRQGAHMNEQFF. In DNA, the CDR3 is TGCGCCAGCCGACAGGGGAGACAGGGGGCACATATGAATGAGCAGTTCTTC.

This chain uses TRBV15 with TRBJ1-5; D not certain. V lost 3 bases and J 6 bases, leaving 6 bases between the germline ends. CDR1 is LNHNV, CDR2 YYDKDF, per germline (reference sequence). CDR3 length equals 12 residues. CDR3 amino acids: CATSSNTQPQHF. The CDR3 DNA reads TGTGCCACCAGCAGCAACACTCAGCCCCAGCATTTT. The full variable domain, with the rest looked up from reference TRBV15 and TRBJ1-5, is DAMVIQNPRYQVTQFGKPVTLSCSQTLNHNVMYWYQQKSSQAPKLLFHYYDKDFNNEADTPDNFQSRRPNTSFCFLDIRSPGLGDTAMYLCATSSNTQPQHFGDGTRLSIL.

V is TRBV7-6 and J is TRBJ2-5, with D hard to call. CDR1 SGHVS and CDR2 FNYEAQ come from the germline V gene. The V end was cut by 2 bases, the J end by 0 bases, with 7 bases between. This CDR3 comprises 14 residues. The CDR3: CASSLNLYQETQYF. The CDR3 coding sequence is TGTGCCAGCAGCTTAAACCTATACCAAGAGACCCAGTACTTC.

The chain has TRBV2 and TRBJ1-2; the match to TRBD1 covers 9 bases. With 7 bases clipped from V and 3 bases from J, the junction kept 6 bases outside the gene matches. Germline V gene lookup returns CDR1 SNHLY and CDR2 FYNNEI. The CDR3 extends over 14 amino acids. CDR3 region: CASISGTGYYGYTF. The CDR3 DNA sequence: TGTGCCAGCATCTCCGGGACAGGGTACTATGGCTACACCTTC.

This clone occurred a few times. V and J are TRBV29-1 and TRBJ1-6; D is unresolved. The germline gives CDR1 SQVTM, CDR2 ANQGSEA. The V end lost 8 bases, the J end lost 5 bases, and 28 bases lay between the germline ends. The CDR3 spans 18 residues. The chain's CDR3 is CSTLLNAVPGCHNSPLHF. In DNA form, the CDR3 reads TGCAGCACACTCCTAAATGCGGTACCGGGTTGTCATAATTCACCCCTCCACTTT.

CDR3: CASSFPDRGAFF. CDR3 DNA: TGTGCCAGCAGTTTCCCTGACAGGGGGGCTTTCTTT. The rearrangement joins TRBV28 to TRBJ1-1; 9 nucleotides line up with TRBD1. Germline loops: CDR1 MDHEN, CDR2 SYDVKM. The CDR3 extends over 12 amino acids. V was clipped by 3 bases and J by 11 bases; unmatched bases: 4.

The chain couples TRBV7-2 to TRBJ2-7; 13 bases fit TRBD2. Germline CDR1 is SGHTA and CDR2 is FQGNSA. The CDR3 spans 14 residues. Trimming at V came to 5 bases and at J to 5 bases, leaving 3 bases not matched to a gene. The CDR3 coding sequence is TGTGCCAGCAGCCTCGGACTAGCGGGAGACGAGCAGTACTTC. Translating it yields CASSLGLAGDEQYF. The full variable domain, in which reference TRBV7-2 and TRBJ2-7 provide the parts outside the CDR3, is GAGVSQSPSNKVTEKGKDVELRCDPISGHTALYWYRQSLGQGLEFLIYFQGNSAPDKSGLPSDRFSAERTGGSVSTLTIQRTQQEDSAVYLCASSLGLAGDEQYFGPGTRLTVT.

The V and J genes are TRBV28 and TRBJ1-4, with D uncertain. The germline V and J ends were trimmed by 2 bases and 5 bases, with 18 bases remaining between them. There are 17 residues in the CDR3. In germline, CDR1 is MDHEN, CDR2 SYDVKM. The CDR3 DNA sequence: TGTGCCAGCAGTTTAGTACCCGGAGCGATTTCGAATGAAAAACTGTTTTTT. Translation: CASSLVPGAISNEKLFF.

J is TRBJ1-1 and V is TRBV6-5; D is undetermined. Trimming took 7 bases from V and 5 from J, leaving 14 bases between them. The CDR3 runs 13 residues. Per the germline V gene, CDR1 is MNHEY and CDR2 is SVGAGI. The CDR3, as DNA: TGTGCCAGCAAGCCTCGGGTGAGGACTGAAGCTTTCTTT. It encodes CASKPRVRTEAFF.

The CDR3 nucleotides are TGTGCCAGCAGTTCCTCCGGGACTAATCGCATTCAGTACTTC. This gives the protein CASSSSGTNRIQYF. This chain uses TRBV28 with TRBJ2-4; TRBD2 matches at 7 bases. Germline loops: CDR1 MDHEN, CDR2 SYDVKM. V gave up 4 bases and J gave up 9 bases; unmatched junction bases: 9. This CDR3 has 14 residues.

This chain joins TRBV5-6 and TRBJ2-3; TRBD1 aligns across 9 bases. The junction had 11 bases not matched to a gene; V was cut back by 6 bases and J by 3 bases. CDR3 length: 16 amino acids. Germline assignment: CDR1 SGHDT and CDR2 YYEEEE. The CDR3 sequence: CASTYWLGTGTDTQYF. The CDR3, as DNA: TGTGCCAGCACCTACTGGCTGGGGACAGGGACAGATACGCAGTATTTT.

A few counts support this clone. This chain uses TRBV4-1 with TRBJ2-1; TRBD2 agrees at 8 bases. The ends lost 4 bases at V and 6 bases at J; junction bases unmatched: 14. CDR1 is MGHRA, CDR2 YSYEKL, per germline. This CDR3 is 17 amino acids long. The CDR3 spells CASSRGGLAVLGNEQFF. The DNA of the CDR3 is TGCGCCAGCAGCCGTGGAGGACTAGCCGTTTTGGGCAATGAGCAGTTCTTC.

The chain has TRBV9 and TRBJ1-1; D remains unclear. Per germline, CDR1 SGDLS and CDR2 YYNGEE. V was clipped by 4 bases and J by 1 base, with 11 bases between them. There are 14 residues in the CDR3. In DNA, the CDR3 is TGTGCCAGCAGCCCACGGTCCCAGAACACTGAAGCTTTCTTT. Protein product: CASSPRSQNTEAFF.

J is TRBJ1-4 and V is TRBV9; possible D gene TRBD1, 5 bases. The CDR3 sequence is 15 residues long. Trimming removed 3 bases from V and 7 bases from J, with 16 bases in between. Germline V gene lookup returns CDR1 SGDLS and CDR2 YYNGEE. The CDR3 spells CASSARPGNGEKLFF. DNA of the CDR3: TGTGCCAGCAGCGCGCGCCCAGGGAACGGTGAAAAACTGTTTTTT.